The clone carrying this T cell receptor (beta chain) was seen only a few times. Antigen: not known. TCRdb re-derived calls from the RT-PCR reads in MiXCR, one entry per CDR3 protein. The sample records roughly 500,000 distinct CDR3 sequences, 20% to 25% being singletons. The sample originates from a study of response to subunit inactivated influenza vaccine. Study results and limitations: Authors suggested seasonal influenza vaccinations each recruit few new T cells.

This CDR3 is 16 amino acids long. The sample was also reused in another study, on T cells expressing NK-cell markers. This second study says: 5'RACE template switching with UMIs generated TCR beta cDNA. HCMV seropositivity characterized seven of the eight sequenced donors, and seronegativity one. The sorts in several experiments were restricted to alpha-beta TCR T cells by an anti-gamma-delta TCR antibody.

This sample comprised CD4+ T cells sorted from PBMCs, obtained 11 to 12 days after vaccination. This clonotype originated in a man between 50 and 59 years old who received an inactivated influenza vaccine. The gene calls are TRBV12-2 and TRBJ2-3; TRBD2 is the table's D call and was not checked against the DNA. TRBV12-2 is a listed pseudogene. The CDR3, as DNA: TGTGCAAGTCGCTTGAGACGGCCCTTCTGCACAGATACGCAGTATTTT. Amino acid sequence: CASRLRRPFCTDTQYF.